The 8 T cell receptor beta chains presented below share a single source sample, sequenced in a study of early T cells in non-severe SARS-CoV-2 infection. Via MiXCR, TCRdb re-called the 5' RACE reads, giving one row per CDR3 protein. The sample includes some 120,000 distinct CDR3 sequences, just under 15% of them seen just once. The sequenced sample consisted of whole blood. The receptor set was obtained from an adult who was a healthcare worker with PCR-confirmed SARS-CoV-2 infection or an uninfected control (not recorded which).

A few counts support this clonotype. The rearrangement links TRBV20-1 to TRBJ1-1, with no clear D. CDR1 is DFQATT and CDR2 is SNEGSKA in the germline V gene (reference sequence). This CDR3 is 11 amino acids long. The V end was cut by 1 base, the J end by 11 bases, with 11 bases between. The DNA of the CDR3 is TGCAGTGCTAGAGTTAGGAAAGAGGCTTTCTTT. Protein product: CSARVRKEAFF.

This clonotype was seen a few times. The V gene is TRBV9, the J gene TRBJ1-2; weak D call: TRBD1 (6 bases). Germline values: CDR1 SGDLS, CDR2 YYNGEE. Trimming removed 6 bases from V and 8 bases from J, with 20 bases in between. The CDR3 has 14 residues. The CDR3 coding sequence is TGTGCCAGCACCCCCCCGCACAGGGCGGGGGGCTACACCTTC. It is translated as CASTPPHRAGGYTF.

At least ten counts were recorded for this clonotype. The chain couples TRBV7-6 to TRBJ2-7, with TRBD1 identical over 10 bases. Germline trimming cut 4 bases from V and 6 bases from J; bases unmatched to any gene: 0. The CDR3 runs 12 residues. Looked up from germline, CDR1 is SGHVS and CDR2 is FNYEAQ. DNA of the CDR3: TGTGCCAGCAGCTGGACAGGGGGCGAGCAGTACTTC. It codes for CASSWTGGEQYF.

V usage is TRBV4-1 and J usage is TRBJ1-4; TRBD1 aligns across 11 bases. V dropped 5 bases and J dropped 8; count of bases not matched to a gene: 7. CDR1 and CDR2 (germline): MGHRA, YSYEKL. The CDR3 has 15 amino acids. The CDR3 spells CASSRGTGGNEKLFF. The CDR3 nucleotides read TGCGCCAGCAGCAGGGGGACAGGGGGTAACGAAAAACTGTTTTTT.

V is TRBV29-1 and J is TRBJ2-7; D unresolved. The CDR3 covers 12 residues. Trimming left V 6 bases short and J 1 base short, with 10 bases between. The germline V gene has CDR1 SQVTM and CDR2 ANQGSEA. The CDR3 spells CSVRYRSYEQYF. The CDR3 DNA reads as TGCAGCGTCCGATATCGGTCCTACGAGCAGTACTTC.

The CDR3 DNA is TGTGCCAGCAGCTATATAACTAACTATGGCTACACCTTC. Amino acid sequence: CASSYITNYGYTF. The genes are TRBV7-9 and TRBJ1-2; D not resolved. The CDR3 covers 13 residues. The V gene lost 4 bases and the J gene lost 0 bases, with 6 bases spanning the gap. CDR1 is SEHNR and CDR2 is FQNEAQ in the germline V gene (reference sequence).

This sequence joins TRBV3-1 and TRBJ2-1; 10 nucleotides agree with TRBD2. With 1 base clipped from V and 0 bases from J, the junction kept 3 bases outside the gene matches. From germline, CDR1 is LGHDT and CDR2 YNNKEL (reference sequence). The CDR3 contains 17 residues. CDR3: CASSQGAGGSSYNEQFF. The DNA of the CDR3 is TGTGCCAGCAGCCAAGGAGCGGGGGGGAGCTCCTACAATGAGCAGTTCTTC.

This clonotype was seen a handful of times. The chain is built from TRBV24-1 and TRBJ2-1; D is unclear. CDR1 and CDR2 (germline): KGHDR, SFDVKD. CDR3 length: 12 residues. V was shortened by 0 bases and J by 4 bases, with 0 bases between the two germline ends. The CDR3 loop is CATSDLYNEQFF. DNA of the CDR3: TGTGCCACCAGTGATTTGTACAATGAGCAGTTCTTC.